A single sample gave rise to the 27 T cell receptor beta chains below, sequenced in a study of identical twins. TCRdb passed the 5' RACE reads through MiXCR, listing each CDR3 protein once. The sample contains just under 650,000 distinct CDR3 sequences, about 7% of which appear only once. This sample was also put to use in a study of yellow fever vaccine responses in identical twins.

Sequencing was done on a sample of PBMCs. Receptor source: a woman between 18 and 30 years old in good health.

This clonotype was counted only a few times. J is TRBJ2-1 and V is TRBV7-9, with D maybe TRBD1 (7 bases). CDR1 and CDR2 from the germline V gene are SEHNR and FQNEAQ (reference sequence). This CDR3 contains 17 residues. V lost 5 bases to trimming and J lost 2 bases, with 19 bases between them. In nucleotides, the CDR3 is TGTGCCAGCAGCCCGGTACAGGGGAGGATCCCCTACAATGAGCAGTTCTTC. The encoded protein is CASSPVQGRIPYNEQFF.

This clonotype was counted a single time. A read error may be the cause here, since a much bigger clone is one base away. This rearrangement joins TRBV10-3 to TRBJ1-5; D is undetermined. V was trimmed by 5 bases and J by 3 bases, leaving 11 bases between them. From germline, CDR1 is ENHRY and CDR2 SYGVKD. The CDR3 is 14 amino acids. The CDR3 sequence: CAISKADDNQPQHF. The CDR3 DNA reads TGTGCCATCAGTAAAGCGGATGACAATCAGCCCCAGCATTTT.

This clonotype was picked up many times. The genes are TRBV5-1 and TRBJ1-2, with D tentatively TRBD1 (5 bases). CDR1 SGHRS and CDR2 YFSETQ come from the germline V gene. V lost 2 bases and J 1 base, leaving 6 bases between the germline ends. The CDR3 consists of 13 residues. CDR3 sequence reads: CASSFDSNYGYTF. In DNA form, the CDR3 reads TGCGCCAGCAGCTTCGACAGTAACTATGGCTACACCTTC.

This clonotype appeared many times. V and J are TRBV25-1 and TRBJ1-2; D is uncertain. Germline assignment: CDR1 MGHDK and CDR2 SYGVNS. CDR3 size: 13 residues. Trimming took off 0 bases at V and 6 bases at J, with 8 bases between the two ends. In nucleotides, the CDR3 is TGTGCCAGCAGTGAATATTGGCGGGATGGCTACACCTTC. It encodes CASSEYWRDGYTF.

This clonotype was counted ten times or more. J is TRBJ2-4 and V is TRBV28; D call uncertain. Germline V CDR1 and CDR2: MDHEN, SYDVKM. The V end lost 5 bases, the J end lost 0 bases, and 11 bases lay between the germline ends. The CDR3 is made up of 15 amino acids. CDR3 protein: CASSDPRVAKNIQYF. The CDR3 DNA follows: TGTGCCAGCAGTGACCCAAGAGTAGCCAAAAACATTCAGTACTTC.

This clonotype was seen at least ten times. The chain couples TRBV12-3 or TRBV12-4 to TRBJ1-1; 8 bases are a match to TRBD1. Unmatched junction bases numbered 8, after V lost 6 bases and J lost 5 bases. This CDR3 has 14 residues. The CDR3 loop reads CASRPDRGWTEAFF. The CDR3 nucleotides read TGTGCCAGCAGACCCGACAGGGGCTGGACTGAAGCTTTCTTT.

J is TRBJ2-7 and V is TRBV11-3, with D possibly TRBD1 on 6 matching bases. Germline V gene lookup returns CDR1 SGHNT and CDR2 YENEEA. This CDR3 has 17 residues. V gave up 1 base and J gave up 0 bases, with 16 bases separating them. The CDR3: CASSLVFGDTLSYEQYF. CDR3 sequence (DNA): TGTGCCAGCAGCTTAGTATTTGGGGACACCCTCTCCTACGAGCAGTACTTC.

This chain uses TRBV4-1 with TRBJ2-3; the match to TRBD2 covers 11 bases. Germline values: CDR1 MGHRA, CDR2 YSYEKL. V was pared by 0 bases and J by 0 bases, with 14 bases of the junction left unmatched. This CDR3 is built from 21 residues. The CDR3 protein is CASSQEDFGTSGLLSTDTQYF. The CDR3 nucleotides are TGCGCCAGCAGCCAAGAAGATTTTGGGACTAGCGGCCTCCTTAGCACAGATACGCAGTATTTT.

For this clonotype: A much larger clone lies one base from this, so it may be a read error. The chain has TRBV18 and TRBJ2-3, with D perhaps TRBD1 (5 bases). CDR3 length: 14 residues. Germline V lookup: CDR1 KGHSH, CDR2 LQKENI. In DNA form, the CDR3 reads TGTGCCGGCTCACCGGCAGGGCGCACAGATACGCAGTATTTT. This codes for CAGSPAGRTDTQYF.

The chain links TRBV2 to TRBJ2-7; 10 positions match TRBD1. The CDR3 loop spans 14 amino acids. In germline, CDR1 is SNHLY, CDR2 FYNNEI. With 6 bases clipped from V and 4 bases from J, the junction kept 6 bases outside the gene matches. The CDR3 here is CASRKGQGSYEQYF. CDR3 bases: TGTGCCAGCAGAAAGGGACAGGGGAGTTACGAGCAGTACTTC.

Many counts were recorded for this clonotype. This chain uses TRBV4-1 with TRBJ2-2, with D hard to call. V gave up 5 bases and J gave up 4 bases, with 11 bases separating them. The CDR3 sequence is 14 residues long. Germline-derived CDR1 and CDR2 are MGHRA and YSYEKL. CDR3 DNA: TGCGCCAGCAGCGCCCCTTTTGGCACCGGGGAGCTGTTTTTT. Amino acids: CASSAPFGTGELFF.

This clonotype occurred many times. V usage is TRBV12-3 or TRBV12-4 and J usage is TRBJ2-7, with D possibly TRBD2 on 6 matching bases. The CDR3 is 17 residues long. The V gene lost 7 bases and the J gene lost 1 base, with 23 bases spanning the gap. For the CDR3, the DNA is TGTGCCAGCACCCCGGGGGATAGGGACCCGAGATCCTACGAGCAGTACGTC. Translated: CASTPGDRDPRSYEQYV.

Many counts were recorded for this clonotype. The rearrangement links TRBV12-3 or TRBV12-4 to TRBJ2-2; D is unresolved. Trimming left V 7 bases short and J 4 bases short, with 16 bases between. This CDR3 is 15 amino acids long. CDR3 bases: TGTGCCAGCACCGGAAATCTGCTGGTCACCGGGGAGCTGTTTTTT. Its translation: CASTGNLLVTGELFF.

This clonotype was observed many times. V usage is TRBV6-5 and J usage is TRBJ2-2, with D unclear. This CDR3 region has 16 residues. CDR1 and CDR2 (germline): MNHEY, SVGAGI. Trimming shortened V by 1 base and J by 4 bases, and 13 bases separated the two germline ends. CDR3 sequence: CASSYYSSGVTGELFF. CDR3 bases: TGTGCCAGCAGTTACTATAGCAGTGGCGTCACCGGGGAGCTGTTTTTT.

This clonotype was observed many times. This CDR3 reads CASSLTGATEAFF. CDR3 coding DNA: TGTGCCAGCAGTTTGACAGGGGCAACTGAAGCTTTCTTT. The gene calls are TRBV12-3 or TRBV12-4 and TRBJ1-1, with 8 bases aligning to TRBD1. The CDR3 covers 13 residues. The V segment lost 3 bases and the J segment 5 bases; nucleotides outside the gene matches: 2.

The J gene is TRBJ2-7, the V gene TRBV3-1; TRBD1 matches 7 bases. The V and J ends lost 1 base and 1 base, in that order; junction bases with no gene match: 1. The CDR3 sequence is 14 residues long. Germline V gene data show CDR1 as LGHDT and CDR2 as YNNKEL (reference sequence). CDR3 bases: TGTGCCAGCAGCCAAGGGACAGGATCCTACGAGCAGTACTTC. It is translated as CASSQGTGSYEQYF.

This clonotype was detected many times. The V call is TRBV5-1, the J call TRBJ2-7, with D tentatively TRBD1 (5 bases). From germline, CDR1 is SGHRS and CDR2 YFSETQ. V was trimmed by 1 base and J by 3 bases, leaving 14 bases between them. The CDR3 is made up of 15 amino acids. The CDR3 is CASSLNTGGSYEQYF. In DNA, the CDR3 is TGCGCCAGCAGCTTGAATACAGGTGGAAGCTACGAGCAGTACTTC. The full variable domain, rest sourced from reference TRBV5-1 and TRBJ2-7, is KAGVTQTPRYLIKTRGQQVTLSCSPISGHRSVSWYQQTPGQGLQFLFEYFSETQRNKGNFPGRFSGRQFSNSRSEMNVSTLELGDSALYLCASSLNTGGSYEQYFGPGTRLTVT.

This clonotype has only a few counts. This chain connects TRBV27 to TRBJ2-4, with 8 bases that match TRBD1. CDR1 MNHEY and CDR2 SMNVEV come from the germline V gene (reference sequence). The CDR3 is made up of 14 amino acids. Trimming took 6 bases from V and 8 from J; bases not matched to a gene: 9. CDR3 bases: TGTGCCAGCAGGACTGCAGGGGGCAGAGACATTCAGTACTTC. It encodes CASRTAGGRDIQYF.

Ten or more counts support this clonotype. The CDR3 region is CASSLLPTIERETQYF. The CDR3 DNA is TGTGCCAGCAGTTTATTGCCGACTATCGAGAGAGAGACCCAGTACTTC. The V gene is TRBV12-3 or TRBV12-4, the J gene TRBJ2-5; possibly TRBD2 for D (5 bases). Trimming stripped 2 bases from V and 4 bases from J, with 17 bases between. The CDR3 consists of 16 residues.

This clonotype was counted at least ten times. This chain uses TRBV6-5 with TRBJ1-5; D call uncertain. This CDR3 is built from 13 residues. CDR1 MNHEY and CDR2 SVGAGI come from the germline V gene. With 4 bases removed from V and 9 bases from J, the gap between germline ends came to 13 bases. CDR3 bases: TGTGCCAGCAGTTCCGGCCCCGTTACGCCCCAGCATTTT. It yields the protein CASSSGPVTPQHF.

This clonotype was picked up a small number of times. In nucleotides, the CDR3 is TGTGCCACCAGTGACCGTACAGGGAGCTCCTACAATGAGCAGTTCTTC. Translated, it gives CATSDRTGSSYNEQFF. The chain employs TRBV24-1 and TRBJ2-1, with TRBD1 as a possible D gene (6 bases). Deletions cut 4 bases from V and 0 bases from J, with 12 bases between. The CDR3 has 16 residues. Germline values: CDR1 KGHDR, CDR2 SFDVKD.

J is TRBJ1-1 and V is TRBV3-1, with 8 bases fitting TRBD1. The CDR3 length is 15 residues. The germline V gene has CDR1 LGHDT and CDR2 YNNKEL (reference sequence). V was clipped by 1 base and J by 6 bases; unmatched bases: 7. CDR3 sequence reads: CASSQGQGISSEAFF. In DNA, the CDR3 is TGTGCCAGCAGCCAAGGACAGGGGATTTCGTCTGAAGCTTTCTTT.

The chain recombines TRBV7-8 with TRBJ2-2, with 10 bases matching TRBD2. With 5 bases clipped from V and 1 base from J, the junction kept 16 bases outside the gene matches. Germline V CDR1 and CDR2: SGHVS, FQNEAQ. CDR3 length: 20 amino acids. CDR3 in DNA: TGTGCCAGCAGCCCCCCGGGGTCGTTAGCGGGAGGAAAGAACACCGGGGAGCTGTTTTTT. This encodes CASSPPGSLAGGKNTGELFF.

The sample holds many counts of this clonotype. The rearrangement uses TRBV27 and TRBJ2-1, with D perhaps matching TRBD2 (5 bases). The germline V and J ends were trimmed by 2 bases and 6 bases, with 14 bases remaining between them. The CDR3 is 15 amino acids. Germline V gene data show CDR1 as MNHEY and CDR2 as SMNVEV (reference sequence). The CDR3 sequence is CASSLIPDRGNEQFF. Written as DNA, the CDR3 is TGTGCCAGCAGTTTAATTCCGGATCGGGGCAATGAGCAGTTCTTC.

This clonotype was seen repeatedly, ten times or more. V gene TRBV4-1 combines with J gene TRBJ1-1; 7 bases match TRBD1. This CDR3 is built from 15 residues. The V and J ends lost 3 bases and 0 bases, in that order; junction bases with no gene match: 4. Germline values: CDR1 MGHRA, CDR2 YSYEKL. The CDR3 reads CASSQGTAMNTEAFF. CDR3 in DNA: TGCGCCAGCAGCCAGGGGACAGCGATGAACACTGAAGCTTTCTTT.

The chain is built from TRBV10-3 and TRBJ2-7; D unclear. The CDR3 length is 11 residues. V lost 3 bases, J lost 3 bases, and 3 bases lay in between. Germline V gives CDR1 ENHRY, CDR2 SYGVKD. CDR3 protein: CAISDDYEQYF. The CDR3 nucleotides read TGTGCCATCAGTGACGACTACGAGCAGTACTTC.

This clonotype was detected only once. CDR3 sequence (DNA): TGCGCCAGCAGCCGTACAGGGGCGAATGAGCAGTTCTTC. Its translation: CASSRTGANEQFF. The V gene is TRBV4-1, the J gene TRBJ2-1, with 7 bases fitting TRBD1. Germline-derived CDR1 and CDR2 are MGHRA and YSYEKL. Trimming cost V 4 bases and J 7 bases; bases outside gene matches: 4. The CDR3 runs 13 residues.